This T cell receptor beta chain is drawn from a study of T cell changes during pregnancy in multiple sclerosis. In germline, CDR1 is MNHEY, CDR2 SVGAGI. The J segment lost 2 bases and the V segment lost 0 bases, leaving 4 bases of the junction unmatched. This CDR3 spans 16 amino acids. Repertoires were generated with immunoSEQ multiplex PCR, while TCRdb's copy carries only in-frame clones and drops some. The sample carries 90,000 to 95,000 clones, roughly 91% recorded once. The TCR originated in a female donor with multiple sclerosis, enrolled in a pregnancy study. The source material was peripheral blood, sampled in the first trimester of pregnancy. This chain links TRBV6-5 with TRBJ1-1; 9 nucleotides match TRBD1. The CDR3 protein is CASSYSLQGANTEAFF. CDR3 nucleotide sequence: TGTGCCAGCAGTTACTCCCTACAGGGGGCAAACACTGAAGCTTTCTTT.